This T cell receptor beta chain was identified in a study of CD4 T cells in relation to SARS-CoV-2 and coronaviruses. Overall study context: After roughly ten days of antigen culture, PBMC TCR beta CDR3s were sequenced.

In the case of this clone: Its antigen is unknown.

Before the COVID-19 pandemic, during about 2010-2018, CD4+ T cells were taken from unexposed donors. CD4+ T cells were isolated from the cells after around 10 days of culture. The V segment lost 0 bases and the J segment 2 bases; nucleotides outside the gene matches: 2. The CDR3 covers 16 residues. From germline, CDR1 is MGHRA and CDR2 YSYEKL. The protocol was immunoSEQ multiplex PCR, while the TCRdb copy is restricted to in-frame clones and leaves out a portion. The sample consists of some 15,000 clones, about 80% of them appearing once. The sequence was obtained from a human donor in good health. The chain has TRBV4-1 and TRBJ2-7; 12 bases align to TRBD2. Sequencing was carried out using CD4+ T cells from PBMCs, cultured in vitro. CDR3 DNA sequence: TGCGCCAGCAGCCAAGATGCTAGCGGGAGGGCCTACGAGCAGTACTTC. The encoded protein is CASSQDASGRAYEQYF.